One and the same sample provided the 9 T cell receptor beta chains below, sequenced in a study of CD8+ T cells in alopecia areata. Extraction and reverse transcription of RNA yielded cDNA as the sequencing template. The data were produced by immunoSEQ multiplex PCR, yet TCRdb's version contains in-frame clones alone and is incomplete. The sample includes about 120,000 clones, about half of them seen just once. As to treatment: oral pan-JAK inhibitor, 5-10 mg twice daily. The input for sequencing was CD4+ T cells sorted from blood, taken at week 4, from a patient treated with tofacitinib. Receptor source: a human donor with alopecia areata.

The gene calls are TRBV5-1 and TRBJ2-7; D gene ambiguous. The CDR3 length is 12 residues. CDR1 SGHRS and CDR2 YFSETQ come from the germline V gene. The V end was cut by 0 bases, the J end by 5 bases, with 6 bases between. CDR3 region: CASSLEAHEQYF. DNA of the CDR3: TGCGCCAGCAGCTTGGAGGCCCACGAGCAGTACTTC.

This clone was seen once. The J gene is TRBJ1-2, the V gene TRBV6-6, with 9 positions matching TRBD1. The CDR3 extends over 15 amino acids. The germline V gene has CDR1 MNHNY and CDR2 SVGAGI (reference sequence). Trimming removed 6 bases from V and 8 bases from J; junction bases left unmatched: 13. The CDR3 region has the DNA TGTGCCAGCAGGAGGAGGGACAGGGTGGCAGGCGGCTACACCTTC. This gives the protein CASRRRDRVAGGYTF.

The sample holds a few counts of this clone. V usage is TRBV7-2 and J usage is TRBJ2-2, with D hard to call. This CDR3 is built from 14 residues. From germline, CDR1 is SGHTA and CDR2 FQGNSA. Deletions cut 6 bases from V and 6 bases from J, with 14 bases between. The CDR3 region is CASRLGRVSGELFF. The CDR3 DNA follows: TGTGCCAGCAGACTCGGACGCGTCTCCGGGGAGCTGTTTTTT.

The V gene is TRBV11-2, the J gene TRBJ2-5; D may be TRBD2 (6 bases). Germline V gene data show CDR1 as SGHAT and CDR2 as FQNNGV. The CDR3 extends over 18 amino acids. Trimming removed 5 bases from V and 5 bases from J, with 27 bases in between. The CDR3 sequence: CASSPEGWRAKWGETQYF. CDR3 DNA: TGTGCCAGCAGCCCAGAAGGGTGGAGGGCGAAGTGGGGGGAGACCCAGTACTTC.

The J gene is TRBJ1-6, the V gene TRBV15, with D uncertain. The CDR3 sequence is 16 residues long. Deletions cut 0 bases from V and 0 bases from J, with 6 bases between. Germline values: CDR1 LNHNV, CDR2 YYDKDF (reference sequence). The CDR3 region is CATSRDLSSYNSPLHF. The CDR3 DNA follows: TGTGCCACCAGCAGAGATTTGAGCTCCTATAATTCACCCCTCCACTTT.

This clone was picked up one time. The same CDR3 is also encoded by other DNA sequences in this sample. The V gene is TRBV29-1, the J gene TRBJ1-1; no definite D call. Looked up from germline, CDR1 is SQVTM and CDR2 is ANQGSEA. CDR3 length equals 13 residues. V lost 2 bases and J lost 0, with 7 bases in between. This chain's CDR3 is CSVERRMNTEAFF. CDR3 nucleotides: TGCAGCGTTGAAAGGCGCATGAACACTGAAGCTTTCTTT.

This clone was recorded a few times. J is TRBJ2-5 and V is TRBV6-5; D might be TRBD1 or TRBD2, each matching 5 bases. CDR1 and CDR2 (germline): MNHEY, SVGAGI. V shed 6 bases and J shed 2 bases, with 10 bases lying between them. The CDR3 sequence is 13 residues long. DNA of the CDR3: TGTGCCAGCAGCGGGGACGGACAAGAGACCCAGTACTTC. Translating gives CASSGDGQETQYF.

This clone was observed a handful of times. The CDR3 loop is CSVTDRSYEQYF. CDR3 nucleotides: TGCAGCGTGACAGACAGATCCTACGAGCAGTACTTC. This rearrangement joins TRBV29-1 to TRBJ2-7; D is possibly TRBD1 (5 bases). CDR1 is SQVTM and CDR2 is ANQGSEA in the germline V gene. V lost 6 bases to trimming and J lost 1 base, with 10 bases between them. The CDR3 is made up of 12 amino acids.

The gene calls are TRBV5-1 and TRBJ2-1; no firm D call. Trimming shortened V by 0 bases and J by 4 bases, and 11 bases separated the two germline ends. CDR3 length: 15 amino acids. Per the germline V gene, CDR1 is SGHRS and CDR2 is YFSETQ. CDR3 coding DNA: TGCGCCAGCAGCTTGGCGGGCGCGGAGTACAATGAGCAGTTCTTC. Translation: CASSLAGAEYNEQFF.